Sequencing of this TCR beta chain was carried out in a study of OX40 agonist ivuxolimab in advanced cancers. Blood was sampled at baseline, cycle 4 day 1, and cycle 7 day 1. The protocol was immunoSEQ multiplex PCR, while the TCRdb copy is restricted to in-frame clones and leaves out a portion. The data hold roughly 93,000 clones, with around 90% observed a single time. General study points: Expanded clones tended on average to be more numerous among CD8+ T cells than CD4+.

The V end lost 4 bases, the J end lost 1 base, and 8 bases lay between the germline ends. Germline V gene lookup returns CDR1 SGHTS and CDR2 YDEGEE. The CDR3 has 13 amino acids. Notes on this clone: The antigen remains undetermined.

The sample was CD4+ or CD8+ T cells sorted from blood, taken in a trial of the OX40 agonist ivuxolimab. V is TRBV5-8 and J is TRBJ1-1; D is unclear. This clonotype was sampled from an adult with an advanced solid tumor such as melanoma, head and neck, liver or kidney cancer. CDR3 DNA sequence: TGTGCCAGCAGCCTGAGGGAGAACACTGAAGCTTTCTTT. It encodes CASSLRENTEAFF.